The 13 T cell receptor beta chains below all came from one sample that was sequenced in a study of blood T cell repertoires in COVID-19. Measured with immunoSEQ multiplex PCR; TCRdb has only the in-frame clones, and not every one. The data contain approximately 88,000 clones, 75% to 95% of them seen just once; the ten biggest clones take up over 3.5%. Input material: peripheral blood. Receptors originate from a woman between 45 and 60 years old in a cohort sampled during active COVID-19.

Here the CDR3 reads CASSLGQGHSYEQYF. For the CDR3, the DNA is TGCGCCAGCAGCCTTGGACAGGGGCACTCCTACGAGCAGTACTTC. V usage is TRBV5-1 and J usage is TRBJ2-7; TRBD1 matches at 9 bases. The CDR3 has 15 residues. V dropped 4 bases and J dropped 0; count of bases not matched to a gene: 5. Germline CDR1 is SGHRS and CDR2 is YFSETQ.

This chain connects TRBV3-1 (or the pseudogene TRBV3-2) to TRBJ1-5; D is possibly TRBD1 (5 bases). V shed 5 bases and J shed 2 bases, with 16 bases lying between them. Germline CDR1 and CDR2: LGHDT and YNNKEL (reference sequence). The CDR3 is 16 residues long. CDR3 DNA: TGTGCCAGCAGCTCAACAGGTGGCATTGGCAATCAGCCCCAGCATTTT. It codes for CASSSTGGIGNQPQHF.

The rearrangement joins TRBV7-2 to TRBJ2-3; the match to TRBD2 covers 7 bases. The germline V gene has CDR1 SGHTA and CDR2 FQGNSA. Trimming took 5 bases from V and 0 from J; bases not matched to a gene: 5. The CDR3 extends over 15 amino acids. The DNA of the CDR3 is TGTGCCAGCAGCCGTAATAGCGGGAGCACAGATACGCAGTATTTT. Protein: CASSRNSGSTDTQYF.

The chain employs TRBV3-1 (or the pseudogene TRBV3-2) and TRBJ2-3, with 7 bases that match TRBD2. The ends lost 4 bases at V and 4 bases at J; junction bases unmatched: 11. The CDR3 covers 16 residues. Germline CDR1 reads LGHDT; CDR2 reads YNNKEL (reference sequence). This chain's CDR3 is CASSPSLAVGSDTQYF. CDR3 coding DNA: TGTGCCAGCAGCCCCTCTCTAGCGGTCGGATCAGATACGCAGTATTTT.

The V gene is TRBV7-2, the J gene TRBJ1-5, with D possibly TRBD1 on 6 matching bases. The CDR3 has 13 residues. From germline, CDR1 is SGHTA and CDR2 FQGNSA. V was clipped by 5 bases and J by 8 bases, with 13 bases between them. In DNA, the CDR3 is TGTGCCAGCAGCCCCGGGGGGGCGGAGCCCCAGCATTTT. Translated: CASSPGGAEPQHF.

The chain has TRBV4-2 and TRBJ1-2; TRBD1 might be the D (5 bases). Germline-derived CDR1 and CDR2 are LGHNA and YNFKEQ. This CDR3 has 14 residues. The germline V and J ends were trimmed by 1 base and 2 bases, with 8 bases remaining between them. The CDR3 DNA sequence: TGTGCCAGCAGCCAAGTACAGGTGAACTATGGCTACACCTTC. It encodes CASSQVQVNYGYTF.

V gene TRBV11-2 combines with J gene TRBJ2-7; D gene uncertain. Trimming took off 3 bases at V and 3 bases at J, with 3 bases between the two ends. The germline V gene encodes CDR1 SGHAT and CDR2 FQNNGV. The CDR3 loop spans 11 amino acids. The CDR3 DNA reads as TGTGCCAGCAGCTTCGTCTACGAGCAGTACTTC. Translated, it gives CASSFVYEQYF.

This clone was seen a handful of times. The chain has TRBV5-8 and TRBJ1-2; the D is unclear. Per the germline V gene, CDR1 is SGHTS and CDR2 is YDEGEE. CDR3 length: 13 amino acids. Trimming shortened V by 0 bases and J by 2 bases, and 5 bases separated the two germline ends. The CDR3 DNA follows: TGTGCCAGCAGCTTGGTCAGGAACTATGGCTACACCTTC. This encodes CASSLVRNYGYTF.

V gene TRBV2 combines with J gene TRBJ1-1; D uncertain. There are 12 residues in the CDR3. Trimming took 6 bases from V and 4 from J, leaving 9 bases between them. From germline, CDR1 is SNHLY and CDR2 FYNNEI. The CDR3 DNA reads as TGTGCCAGCAGGGTCGGGTCCACTGAAGCTTTCTTT. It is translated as CASRVGSTEAFF.

DNA of the CDR3: TGTGCCAGCGGCCGGGATCGGGGGGCGTACACTGAAGCTTTCTTT. This encodes CASGRDRGAYTEAFF. The chain has TRBV7-9 and TRBJ1-1; perhaps TRBD1 as D (6 bases). In germline, CDR1 is SEHNR, CDR2 FQNEAQ (reference sequence). The V end lost 8 bases, the J end lost 3 bases, and 19 bases lay between the germline ends. The CDR3 totals 15 residues.

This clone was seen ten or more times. CDR3 coding DNA: TGTGCCAGCAGTTCCGGGACAGGGGGTTTGGATCAGCCCCAGCATTTT. This encodes CASSSGTGGLDQPQHF. The chain combines TRBV2 with TRBJ1-5, with 11 bases fitting TRBD1. V gave up 5 bases and J gave up 5 bases; unmatched junction bases: 8. The CDR3 runs to 16 residues. Germline CDR1 reads SNHLY; CDR2 reads FYNNEI.

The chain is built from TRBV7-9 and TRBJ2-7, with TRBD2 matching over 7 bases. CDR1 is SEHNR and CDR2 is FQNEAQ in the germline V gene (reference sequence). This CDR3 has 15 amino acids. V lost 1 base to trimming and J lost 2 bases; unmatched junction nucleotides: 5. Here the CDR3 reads CASSLGPLAAYEQYF. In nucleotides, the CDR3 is TGTGCCAGCAGCTTAGGTCCGCTAGCGGCCTACGAGCAGTACTTC.

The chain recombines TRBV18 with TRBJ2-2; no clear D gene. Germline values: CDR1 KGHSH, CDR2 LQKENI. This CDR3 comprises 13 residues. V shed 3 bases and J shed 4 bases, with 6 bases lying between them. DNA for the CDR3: TGTGCCAGCTCACCGGGCCGCACCGGGGAGCTGTTTTTT. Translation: CASSPGRTGELFF.